The 27 T cell receptor beta chains below were found in one sample sequenced in a study of persistence of HIV-infected CD4 T cells. The libraries were made with immunoSEQ version 4 in survey mode. Sequencing used immunoSEQ multiplex PCR; TCRdb keeps in-frame clones, though not all of them. The sample consists of under 45,000 clones, more than 70% of them appearing once. Nonspecific anti-CD3/anti-CD28 bead stimulation represents the broad CD4+ T cell repertoire. Sorting of responding CD4+ T cells relied on upregulated CD40 ligand together with CD69. Their target antigens are unknown. Sequenced material: CD4+ T cells sorted from PBMCs after approximately 19-hour stimulation, taken from a patient who received antiretroviral therapy. These receptors all stem from an adult man with HIV who was CMV-seropositive.

The chain joins TRBV6-5 to TRBJ2-3; 9 bases are shared with TRBD1. The germline V gene has CDR1 MNHEY and CDR2 SVGAGI. Trimming removed 6 bases from V and 8 bases from J; junction bases left unmatched: 12. The CDR3 totals 15 residues. The CDR3 region is CASRPGTGIGGTQYF. The CDR3 DNA is TGTGCCAGCAGACCCGGGACAGGGATCGGTGGTACGCAGTATTTT.

V and J are TRBV6-5 and TRBJ1-1, with D possibly matching TRBD1 (5 bases). CDR3 length: 14 residues. The germline V gene encodes CDR1 MNHEY and CDR2 SVGAGI. Trimming took off 5 bases at V and 8 bases at J, with 18 bases between the two ends. CDR3: CASSIERARGEAFF. In DNA, the CDR3 is TGTGCCAGCAGTATCGAACGGGCTCGGGGGGAAGCTTTCTTT.

V is TRBV28 and J is TRBJ1-5; D remains ambiguous. Germline V gene data show CDR1 as MDHEN and CDR2 as SYDVKM. Trimming took off 7 bases at V and 4 bases at J, with 17 bases between the two ends. The CDR3 is 15 residues long. CDR3 sequence reads: CASNPPRATNQPQHF. The CDR3 coding sequence is TGTGCCAGCAACCCCCCGAGGGCTACTAATCAGCCCCAGCATTTT. The full variable domain, in which reference TRBV28 and TRBJ1-5 provide the parts outside the CDR3, is DVKVTQSSRYLVKRTGEKVFLECVQDMDHENMFWYRQDPGLGLRLIYFSYDVKMKEKGDIPEGYSVSREKKERFSLILESASTNQTSMYLCASNPPRATNQPQHFGDGTRLSIL.

The genes are TRBV4-2 and TRBJ2-7; D gene unclear. The germline V gene has CDR1 LGHNA and CDR2 YNFKEQ. The CDR3 runs 14 residues. V dropped 0 bases and J dropped 4 bases, with 10 bases sitting between them. The CDR3 spells CASSQDERAYEQYF. In nucleotides, the CDR3 is TGTGCCAGCAGCCAAGATGAAAGGGCTTACGAGCAGTACTTC.

The rearrangement links TRBV5-6 to TRBJ2-7; D possibly matches TRBD1 or TRBD2 (6 bases each). The germline V gene encodes CDR1 SGHDT and CDR2 YYEEEE. This CDR3 contains 15 residues. Trimming took 3 bases from V and 3 from J, leaving 16 bases between them. In DNA, the CDR3 is TGTGCCAGCAGCTCGTTGGGGGGCGATCGCTACGAGCAGTACTTC. The encoded protein is CASSSLGGDRYEQYF.

CDR3 in DNA: TGTGCCAGCAGCGTAGAGGACGGGGAAGAGGAGGGCTACACCTTC. This sequence encodes CASSVEDGEEEGYTF. The chain joins TRBV21-1 to TRBJ1-2. TRBV21-1 represents a pseudogene. The CDR3 sequence is 15 residues long.

This chain joins TRBV28 and TRBJ2-6; D could derive from TRBD1 or TRBD2 (5 bases each). The CDR3 length is 20 residues. Trimming took off 2 bases at V and 2 bases at J, with 22 bases between the two ends. CDR1 is MDHEN, CDR2 SYDVKM, per germline. The CDR3, as DNA: TGTGCCAGCAGTTTAAGCTCCGGGACGTACCCCTCCCCTGGGGCCAACGTCCTGACTTTC. It codes for CASSLSSGTYPSPGANVLTF.

The chain is built from TRBV6-5 and TRBJ1-4; D is perhaps TRBD1 (5 bases). The germline V gene encodes CDR1 MNHEY and CDR2 SVGAGI. The CDR3 runs 14 residues. V was trimmed by 7 bases and J by 7 bases, leaving 16 bases between them. This CDR3 reads CASNSGTRGEKLFF. The CDR3 nucleotides read TGTGCCAGCAATTCCGGGACTAGGGGTGAAAAACTGTTTTTT.

This clone was detected once. The V call is TRBV28, the J call TRBJ2-3; TRBD2 aligns across 8 bases. The CDR3 sequence is 16 residues long. The germline CDR1 and CDR2 sequences are MDHEN and SYDVKM. The V segment lost 2 bases and the J segment 3 bases; nucleotides outside the gene matches: 7. The DNA for the CDR3 is TGTGCCAGCAGTTTAGAAGGCGGGGGGACGACAGATACGCAGTATTTT. It codes for CASSLEGGGTTDTQYF.

This clone was observed a few times. This chain's CDR3 is CASSQDLGGYEQYF. CDR3 coding DNA: TGCGCCAGCAGCCAAGATCTTGGCGGTTACGAGCAGTACTTC. The chain carries TRBV4-1 and TRBJ2-7; D uncertain. Trimming left V 0 bases short and J 4 bases short, with 10 bases between. The germline V gene has CDR1 MGHRA and CDR2 YSYEKL. This CDR3 is built from 14 residues.

This clone was picked up a small number of times. This chain's CDR3 is CASSGGRVGVFTNEKLFF. The CDR3 DNA sequence: TGTGCCAGCTCCGGCGGGCGCGTCGGGGTTTTCACTAATGAAAAACTGTTTTTT. The gene calls are TRBV7-9 and TRBJ1-4; no firm D call. Germline V gives CDR1 SEHNR, CDR2 FQNEAQ (reference sequence). The CDR3 is 18 residues long. The V end was cut by 8 bases, the J end by 2 bases, with 24 bases between.

The chain links TRBV3-1 (or the pseudogene TRBV3-2) to TRBJ1-5, with TRBD1 as a possible D gene (5 bases). Trimming cost V 1 base and J 6 bases, with 16 bases left between them. In germline, CDR1 is LGHDT, CDR2 YNNKEL (reference sequence). The CDR3 has 16 amino acids. In DNA, the CDR3 is TGTGCCAGCAGCCAAGGGATCCCAGGGCTGAGTCAGCCCCAGCATTTT. Its translation is CASSQGIPGLSQPQHF.

Concerning this clone itself: The junction departs from the called germline gene at one end, perhaps through a read error. This sequence joins TRBV19 and TRBJ2-7; 11 bases align to TRBD1. The germline V gene encodes CDR1 LNHDA and CDR2 SQIVND (reference sequence). This CDR3 region has 14 residues. Here the CDR3 reads CAGSPGTGGYEQYF. Written as DNA, the CDR3 is TGTGCCGGTAGTCCCGGGACAGGGGGCTACGAGCAGTACTTC.

The gene calls are TRBV27 and TRBJ2-3; 7 positions match TRBD1. Trimming took 2 bases from V and 0 from J; bases not matched to a gene: 2. The CDR3 is 15 amino acids. Germline assignment: CDR1 MNHEY and CDR2 SMNVEV (reference sequence). The CDR3 reads CASSLRGQSTDTQYF. The CDR3 bases are TGTGCCAGCAGTTTAAGGGGGCAGAGCACAGATACGCAGTATTTT.

The chain recombines TRBV28 with TRBJ1-6; possible D gene TRBD1, 6 bases. With 6 bases removed from V and 8 bases from J, the gap between germline ends came to 17 bases. CDR3 length: 15 amino acids. Looked up from germline, CDR1 is MDHEN and CDR2 is SYDVKM. CDR3 in amino acids: CASRSPQGPHSPLHF. DNA for the CDR3: TGTGCCAGCAGGAGTCCACAGGGCCCCCATTCACCCCTCCACTTT.

V gene TRBV25-1 combines with J gene TRBJ1-6; TRBD1 might be the D (5 bases). V was trimmed by 7 bases and J by 5 bases, leaving 9 bases between them. Germline V gene sequence: CDR1 MGHDK, CDR2 SYGVNS. This CDR3 contains 13 residues. As DNA, the CDR3 is TGTGCCAGCAAGAGACAGCATAATTCACCCCTCCACTTT. It translates to CASKRQHNSPLHF. The entire variable domain, with the rest obtained from reference TRBV25-1 and TRBJ1-6, is as follows: EADIYQTPRYLVIGTGKKITLECSQTMGHDKMYWYQQDPGMELHLIHYSYGVNSTEKGDLSSESTVSRIRTEHFPLTLESARPSHTSQYLCASKRQHNSPLHFGNGTRLTVT.

V gene TRBV6-4 combines with J gene TRBJ1-5, with D perhaps TRBD1 (6 bases). The CDR3 spans 20 residues. CDR1 is MRHNA and CDR2 is SNTAGT in the germline V gene. V was shortened by 6 bases and J by 0 bases, with 27 bases between the two germline ends. CDR3 in DNA: TGTGCCAGCAGGGGGACGTGGGAAGGGGGTAAGGGTGATAGCAATCAGCCCCAGCATTTT. This sequence encodes CASRGTWEGGKGDSNQPQHF.

The chain has TRBV19 and TRBJ1-5, with TRBD1 as a possible D gene (6 bases). V dropped 10 bases and J dropped 6 bases, with 16 bases sitting between them. Germline CDR1 and CDR2: LNHDA and SQIVND (reference sequence). CDR3 length equals 13 residues. This chain's CDR3 is CATGAGESQPQHF. As DNA, the CDR3 is TGTGCCACCGGGGCAGGGGAGAGTCAGCCCCAGCATTTT.

This chain links TRBV9 with TRBJ2-7, with D hard to call. This CDR3 contains 13 residues. Germline assignment: CDR1 SGDLS and CDR2 YYNGEE. Deletions cut 0 bases from V and 6 bases from J, with 10 bases between. CDR3 DNA sequence: TGTGCCAGCAGCGTAGACAGTTTCGGCGAGCAGTACTTC. It translates to CASSVDSFGEQYF.

The gene calls are TRBV10-3 and TRBJ1-5; the D gene is possibly TRBD1 (6 bases). In germline, CDR1 is ENHRY, CDR2 SYGVKD. With 8 bases removed from V and 4 bases from J, the gap between germline ends came to 15 bases. This CDR3 has 14 amino acids. The CDR3 DNA is TGTGCCATCGGTTACAGGGAAAGAAATCAGCCCCAGCATTTT. Its translation is CAIGYRERNQPQHF.

The chain employs TRBV7-9 and TRBJ1-6; D is unresolved. V was trimmed by 4 bases and J by 6 bases, leaving 7 bases between them. The length of the CDR3 is 13 residues. The germline V gene encodes CDR1 SEHNR and CDR2 FQNEAQ (reference sequence). The CDR3, as DNA: TGTGCCAGCAGCTATAAGGGTAATTCACCCCTCCACTTT. The encoded protein is CASSYKGNSPLHF.

This clone is medium-sized by share. The sample has other DNA sequences that encode this CDR3 too. The chain combines TRBV2 with TRBJ1-3; the D gene is possibly TRBD1 (6 bases). The CDR3 covers 14 residues. V gave up 5 bases and J gave up 3 bases, with 11 bases separating them. Germline V gene lookup returns CDR1 SNHLY and CDR2 FYNNEI. The DNA for the CDR3 is TGTGCCAGCAGTCCACAGGGAGATGGAAACACCATATATTTT. Protein product: CASSPQGDGNTIYF.

This clone was detected a few times. The chain is built from TRBV2 and TRBJ1-5, with 9 bases fitting TRBD1. Germline lookup yields CDR1 SNHLY and CDR2 FYNNEI. The CDR3 runs 15 residues. The J segment lost 7 bases and the V segment lost 6 bases, leaving 10 bases of the junction unmatched. The CDR3 sequence: CASRQFGTGLQPQHF. The CDR3 DNA follows: TGTGCCAGCAGGCAATTCGGGACAGGGCTGCAGCCCCAGCATTTT. The whole variable domain, filled in from reference TRBV2 and TRBJ1-5, reads EPEVTQTPSHQVTQMGQEVILRCVPISNHLYFYWYRQILGQKVEFLVSFYNNEISEKSEIFDDQFSVERPDGSNFTLKIRSTKLEDSAMYFCASRQFGTGLQPQHFGDGTRLSIL.

The genes are TRBV3-1 (or the pseudogene TRBV3-2) and TRBJ2-3; 7 nucleotides agree with TRBD1. Germline V gene lookup returns CDR1 LGHDT and CDR2 YNNKEL (reference sequence). This CDR3 spans 17 amino acids. J lost 5 bases, V lost 3 bases, and 14 bases had no gene match. CDR3 amino acids: CASSHPPRGTAIDTQYF. CDR3 nucleotides: TGTGCCAGCAGCCACCCCCCAAGGGGGACAGCCATAGATACGCAGTATTTT.

This clone was recorded a few times. This sequence joins TRBV5-1 and TRBJ1-6; 9 bases are shared with TRBD1. Losses at the gene ends were 4 bases for V and 6 bases for J; bases not matched to a gene: 5. This CDR3 region has 15 residues. The germline V gene encodes CDR1 SGHRS and CDR2 YFSETQ. CDR3 sequence: CASSLRTGANSPLHF. CDR3 bases: TGCGCCAGCAGCCTAAGGACAGGGGCTAATTCACCCCTCCACTTT.

The V gene is TRBV18, the J gene TRBJ1-3; D is undetermined. Trimming cost V 6 bases and J 2 bases, with 14 bases left between them. CDR1 and CDR2 from the germline V gene are KGHSH and LQKENI. The CDR3 consists of 15 residues. The CDR3 sequence: CASSLRAPPGNTIYF. The CDR3 nucleotides read TGTGCCAGCTCGCTCCGGGCCCCACCTGGAAACACCATATATTTT.

The chain joins TRBV5-8 to TRBJ2-7; 7 bases agree with TRBD1. CDR3 size: 12 residues. V dropped 4 bases and J dropped 5; count of bases not matched to a gene: 3. CDR1 and CDR2 from the germline V gene are SGHTS and YDEGEE. The CDR3 region is CASSRDRNEQYF. The CDR3 region has the DNA TGTGCCAGCAGCCGGGACAGAAACGAGCAGTACTTC. The entire variable domain, with the rest obtained from reference TRBV5-8 and TRBJ2-7, is as follows: EAGVTQSPTHLIKTRGQQATLRCSPISGHTSVYWYQQALGLGLQFLLWYDEGEERNRGNFPPRFSGRQFPNYSSELNVNALELEDSALYLCASSRDRNEQYFGPGTRLTVT.